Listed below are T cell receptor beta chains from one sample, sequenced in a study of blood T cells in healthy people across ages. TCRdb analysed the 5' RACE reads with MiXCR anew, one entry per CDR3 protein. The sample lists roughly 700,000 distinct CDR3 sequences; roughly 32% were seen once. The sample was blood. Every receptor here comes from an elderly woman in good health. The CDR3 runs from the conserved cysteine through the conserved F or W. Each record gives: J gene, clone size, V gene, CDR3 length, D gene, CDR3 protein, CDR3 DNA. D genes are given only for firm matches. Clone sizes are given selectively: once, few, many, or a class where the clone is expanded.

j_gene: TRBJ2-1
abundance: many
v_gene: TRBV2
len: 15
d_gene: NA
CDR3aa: CASDFSAGPYNEQFF
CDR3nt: TGTGCCAGCGACTTCTCGGCGGGGCCCTACAATGAGCAGTTCTTC

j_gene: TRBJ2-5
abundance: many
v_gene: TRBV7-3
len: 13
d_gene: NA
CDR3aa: CASSFGAQETQYF
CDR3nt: TGTGCCAGCAGCTTTGGGGCGCAAGAGACCCAGTACTTC

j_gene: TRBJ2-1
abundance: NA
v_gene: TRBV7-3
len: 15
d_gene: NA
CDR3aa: CASSLSGGSYNGQFF
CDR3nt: TGTGCCAGCAGCTTATCCGGAGGCTCCTACAATGGGCAGTTCTTC

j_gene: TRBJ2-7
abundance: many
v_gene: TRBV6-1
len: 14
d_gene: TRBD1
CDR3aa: CASRGTGGHHEQYF
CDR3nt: TGTGCCAGCAGGGGGACAGGGGGGCATCATGAGCAGTACTTC

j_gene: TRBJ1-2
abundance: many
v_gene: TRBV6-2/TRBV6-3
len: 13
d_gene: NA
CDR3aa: CATSPQQYYGYTF
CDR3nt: TGTGCCACCAGTCCTCAACAATACTATGGCTACACCTTC

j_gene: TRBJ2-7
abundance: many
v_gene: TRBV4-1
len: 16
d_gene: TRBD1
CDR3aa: CASSQDQGTGVHEQYF
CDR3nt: TGCGCCAGCAGCCAAGATCAAGGGACAGGGGTACACGAGCAGTACTTC

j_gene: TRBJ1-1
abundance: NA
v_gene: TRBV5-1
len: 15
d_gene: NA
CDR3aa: CASSLAAGMNTEAFF
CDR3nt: TGCGCCAGCAGCTTGGCCGCAGGGATGAACACTGAAGCTTTCTTT

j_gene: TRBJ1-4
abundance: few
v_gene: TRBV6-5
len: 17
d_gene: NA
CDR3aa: CASSYGGTGLLGEKLFF
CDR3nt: TGTGCCAGCAGTTACGGCGGGACGGGGCTTCTCGGTGAAAAACTGTTTTTT

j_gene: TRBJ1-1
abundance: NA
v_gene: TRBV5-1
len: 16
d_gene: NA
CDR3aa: CASSLPSGGRNTEAFF
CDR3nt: TGCGCCAGCAGCTTACCCTCGGGGGGGAGGAACACTGAAGCTTTCTTT

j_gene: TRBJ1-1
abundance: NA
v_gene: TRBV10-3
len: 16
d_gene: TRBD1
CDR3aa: CATRVQGDMGNTETFF
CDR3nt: TGTGCCACCAGAGTCCAGGGGGATATGGGGAACACTGAAACTTTCTTT

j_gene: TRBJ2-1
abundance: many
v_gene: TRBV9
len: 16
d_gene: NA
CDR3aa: CASTPNVGTTGNEQFF
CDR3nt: TGTGCCAGCACCCCCAATGTAGGTACTACGGGCAATGAGCAGTTCTTC

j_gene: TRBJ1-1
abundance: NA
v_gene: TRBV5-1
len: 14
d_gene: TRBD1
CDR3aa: CASRSRQGNTEAFF
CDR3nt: TGCGCCAGCAGAAGTAGACAGGGGAACACTGAAGCTTTCTTT

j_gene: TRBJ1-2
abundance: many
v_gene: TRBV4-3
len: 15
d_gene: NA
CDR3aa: CASSQDRGGRYGYTF
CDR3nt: TGCGCCAGCAGCCAAGATAGGGGGGGCCGCTATGGCTACACCTTC

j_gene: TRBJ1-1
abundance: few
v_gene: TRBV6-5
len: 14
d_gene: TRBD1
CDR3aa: CASSRTGSNTEAFF
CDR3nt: TGTGCCAGCAGTCGGACAGGGTCGAACACTGAAGCTTTCTTT

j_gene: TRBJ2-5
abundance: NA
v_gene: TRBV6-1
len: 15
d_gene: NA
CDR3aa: CASSEIWGTQETQFF
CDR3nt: TGTGCCAGCAGTGAAATATGGGGGACCCAAGAGACCCAATTCTTC

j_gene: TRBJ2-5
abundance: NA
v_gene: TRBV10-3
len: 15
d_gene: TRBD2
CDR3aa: CAISASLAIKETQYF
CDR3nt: TGTGCCATCAGTGCGTCACTAGCGATTAAAGAGACCCAGTACTTC

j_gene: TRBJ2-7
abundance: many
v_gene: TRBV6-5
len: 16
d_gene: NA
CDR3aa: CASSPQTVPLSYEQYF
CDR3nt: TGTGCCAGCAGTCCCCAGACGGTCCCCCTCTCCTACGAGCAGTACTTC

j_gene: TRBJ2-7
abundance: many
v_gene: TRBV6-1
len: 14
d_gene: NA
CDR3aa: CASTSDSRSYEQYF
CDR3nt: TGTGCCAGCACTTCGGACAGTCGATCCTACGAGCAGTACTTC

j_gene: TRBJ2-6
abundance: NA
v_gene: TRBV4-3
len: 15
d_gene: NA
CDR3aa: CASSQEGTGANVRTF
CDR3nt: TGCGCCAGCAGCCAAGAAGGAACTGGGGCCAACGTCCGGACTTTC

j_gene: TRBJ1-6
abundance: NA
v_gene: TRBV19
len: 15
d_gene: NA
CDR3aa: CASGEGEAYNSPLHF
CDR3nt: TGTGCCAGCGGGGAAGGGGAGGCCTATAATTCACCCCTCCACTTT

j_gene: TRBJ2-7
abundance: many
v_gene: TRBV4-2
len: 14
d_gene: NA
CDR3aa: CASSQPDSTYEQYF
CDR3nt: TGTGCCAGCAGCCAACCCGACAGTACCTACGAGCAGTACTTC

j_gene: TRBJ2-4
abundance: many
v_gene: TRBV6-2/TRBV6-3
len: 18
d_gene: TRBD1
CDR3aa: CASSSVTGVDLAKNIQYF
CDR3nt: TGTGCCAGCAGTTCGGTAACAGGGGTCGATCTAGCCAAAAACATTCAGTACTTC

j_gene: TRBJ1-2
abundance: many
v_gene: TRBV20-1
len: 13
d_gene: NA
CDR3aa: CSATRTENHGYTF
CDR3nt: TGCAGTGCTACACGGACGGAAAACCATGGCTACACCTTC

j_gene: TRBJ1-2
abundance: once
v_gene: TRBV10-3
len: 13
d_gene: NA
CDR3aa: CAISGRNNYGYTF
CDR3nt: TGTGCCATCAGTGGACGGAATAACTATGGCTACACCTTC

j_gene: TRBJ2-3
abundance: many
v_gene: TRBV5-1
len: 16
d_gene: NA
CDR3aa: CASSTGANLRTDTQYF
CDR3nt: TGCGCCAGCTCCACAGGAGCTAACCTTCGCACAGATACGCAGTATTTT

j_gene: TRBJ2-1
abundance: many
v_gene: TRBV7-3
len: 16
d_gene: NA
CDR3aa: CASSSTPQLAANEQFF
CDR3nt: TGTGCCAGCAGCTCAACCCCACAACTAGCAGCCAATGAGCAGTTCTTC

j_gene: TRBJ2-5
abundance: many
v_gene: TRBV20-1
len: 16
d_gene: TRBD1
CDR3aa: CSAARGTDVQQETQYF
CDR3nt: TGCAGTGCTGCAAGGGGGACAGACGTCCAACAAGAGACCCAGTACTTC

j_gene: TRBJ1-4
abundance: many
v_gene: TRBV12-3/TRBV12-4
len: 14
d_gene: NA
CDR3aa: CASSFSGTNEKLFF
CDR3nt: TGTGCCAGCAGTTTTAGCGGGACTAATGAAAAACTGTTTTTT

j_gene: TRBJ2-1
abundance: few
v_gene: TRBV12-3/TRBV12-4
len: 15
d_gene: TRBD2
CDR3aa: CASSIGTSRPNEQFF
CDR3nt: TGTGCCAGCAGTATCGGGACTAGCCGGCCGAATGAGCAGTTCTTC